Listed below are T cell receptor beta chains from one sample, sequenced in a study of cytomegalovirus exposure and HLA in healthy donors. The table came from immunoSEQ multiplex PCR; TCRdb's copy has only in-frame clones and leaves some out. The sample holds 90,000 to 150,000 clones, 77% seen once. Sequencing used PBMCs. The receptors derive from a man aged 18 to 29 in good health and CMV-seropositive. The CDR3 runs from the conserved cysteine through the conserved F or W. A D gene is named only where the DNA matches it firmly. Clone size is given for some rows only: seen once, a few or many times, or a class if the clone is expanded.

D gene: -
clone size: -
J gene: TRBJ2-2
V gene: TRBV5-1
CDR3 protein: CASSRSSGLNTGELFF
CDR3 DNA: TGCGCCAGCAGCCGGTCCTCGGGACTCAACACCGGGGAGCTGTTTTTT

D gene: -
clone size: few
J gene: TRBJ1-2
V gene: TRBV6-1
CDR3 protein: CASSSSGGPNYGYTF
CDR3 DNA: TGTGCCAGCAGTTCAAGCGGGGGGCCTAACTATGGCTACACCTTC

D gene: -
clone size: -
J gene: TRBJ2-7
V gene: TRBV6-5
CDR3 protein: CASSYLSGDEQYF
CDR3 DNA: TGTGCCAGCAGTTACTTGTCGGGGGACGAGCAGTACTTC

D gene: -
clone size: -
J gene: TRBJ2-1
V gene: TRBV6-5
CDR3 protein: CASTDSYNEQFF
CDR3 DNA: TGTGCCAGCACAGACTCCTACAATGAGCAGTTCTTC

D gene: -
clone size: -
J gene: TRBJ1-1
V gene: TRBV20-1
CDR3 protein: CSAARSTEAFF
CDR3 DNA: TGCAGTGCTGCTAGGTCCACTGAAGCTTTCTTT

D gene: TRBD1
clone size: -
J gene: TRBJ1-1
V gene: TRBV25-1
CDR3 protein: CASSELQGGQANTEAFF
CDR3 DNA: TGTGCCAGCAGTGAACTCCAAGGGGGACAGGCCAACACTGAAGCTTTCTTT

D gene: TRBD1
clone size: once
J gene: TRBJ1-1
V gene: TRBV6-5
CDR3 protein: CASSPGQGGGTEAFF
CDR3 DNA: TGTGCCAGCAGTCCCGGACAGGGGGGGGGCACTGAAGCTTTCTTT

D gene: TRBD2
clone size: -
J gene: TRBJ2-5
V gene: TRBV4-1
CDR3 protein: CASSQEFLADETQYF
CDR3 DNA: TGCGCCAGCAGCCAAGAATTCCTAGCGGACGAGACCCAGTACTTC

D gene: -
clone size: few
J gene: TRBJ1-5
V gene: TRBV18
CDR3 protein: CASSPSLDSDQPQHF
CDR3 DNA: TGTGCCAGCTCACCCTCCTTAGACAGCGATCAGCCCCAGCATTTT

D gene: TRBD2
clone size: -
J gene: TRBJ2-1
V gene: TRBV7-9
CDR3 protein: CASSPRLAENEQFF
CDR3 DNA: TGTGCCAGCAGCCCTCGGCTAGCGGAGAATGAGCAGTTCTTC

D gene: TRBD2
clone size: -
J gene: TRBJ2-7
V gene: TRBV30
CDR3 protein: CAWSGLAGNEQYF
CDR3 DNA: TGTGCCTGGAGTGGACTAGCGGGAAACGAGCAGTACTTC